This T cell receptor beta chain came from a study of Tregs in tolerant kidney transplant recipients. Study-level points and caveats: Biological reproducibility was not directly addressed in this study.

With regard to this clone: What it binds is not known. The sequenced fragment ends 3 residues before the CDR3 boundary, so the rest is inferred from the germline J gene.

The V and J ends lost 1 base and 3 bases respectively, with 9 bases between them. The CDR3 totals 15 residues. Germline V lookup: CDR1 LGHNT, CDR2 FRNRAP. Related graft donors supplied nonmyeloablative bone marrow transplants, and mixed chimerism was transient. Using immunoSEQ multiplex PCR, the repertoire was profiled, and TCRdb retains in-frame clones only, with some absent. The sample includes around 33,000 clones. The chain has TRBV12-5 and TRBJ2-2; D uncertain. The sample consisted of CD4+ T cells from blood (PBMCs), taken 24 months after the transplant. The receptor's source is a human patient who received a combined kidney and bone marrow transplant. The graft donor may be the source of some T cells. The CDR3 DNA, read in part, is TGTGCTAGTGGTTTGGGTAGTCCCTACACCGGGGAG. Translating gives CASGLGSPYTGE. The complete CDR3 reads CASGLGSPYTGELFF.